One and the same sample provided the 31 T cell receptor beta chains below, sequenced in a study of cytomegalovirus exposure and HLA in healthy donors. 13 Jbeta primers and 60 Vbeta primers were used for the PCR. TCRdb keeps only in-frame clones here, not all; method: immunoSEQ multiplex PCR. The table lists 150,000 to 180,000 clones, over 75% of them singletons. Source material: PBMCs. These receptors were obtained from a woman aged 40-49 years in good health and CMV-seropositive.

The chain uses TRBV7-9 and TRBJ2-3; tentative D call: TRBD1 (5 bases). V shed 5 bases and J shed 6 bases, with 21 bases lying between them. The length of the CDR3 is 16 residues. The germline V gene has CDR1 SEHNR and CDR2 FQNEAQ (reference sequence). CDR3 nucleotide sequence: TGTGCCAGCAGCCCCAGCTCCCAGGGAATCCGCGATACGCAGTATTTT. Protein: CASSPSSQGIRDTQYF.

V usage is TRBV5-1 and J usage is TRBJ2-5; tentative D call: TRBD1 (5 bases). The length of the CDR3 is 15 residues. Deletions cut 0 bases from V and 4 bases from J, with 13 bases between. Germline V gene sequence: CDR1 SGHRS, CDR2 YFSETQ. CDR3 residues: CASSLGPQGGETQYF. The CDR3 region has the DNA TGCGCCAGCAGCTTGGGTCCGCAGGGCGGAGAGACCCAGTACTTC.

This clone has only one observation. The rearrangement uses TRBV19 and TRBJ1-4; maybe TRBD1 (6 bases). This CDR3 is built from 16 residues. Germline CDR1 reads LNHDA; CDR2 reads SQIVND (reference sequence). Trimming removed 5 bases at V and 6 bases at J, with 19 bases between. For the CDR3, the DNA is TGTGCCAGTAGTCCTCGAATGGGGGCTCCCTATGAAAAACTGTTTTTT. Its translation is CASSPRMGAPYEKLFF.

This clone was observed a single time. V is TRBV9 and J is TRBJ2-3; D perhaps matches TRBD1 (5 bases). The CDR3 extends over 15 amino acids. Germline V gene data show CDR1 as SGDLS and CDR2 as YYNGEE. V shed 0 bases and J shed 2 bases, with 10 bases lying between them. CDR3 nucleotide sequence: TGTGCCAGCAGCGTAGAGGCAGGGTACACAGATACGCAGTATTTT. Translating it yields CASSVEAGYTDTQYF.

A few counts support this clone. Within the sample, other DNA sequences also encode this same CDR3. The V and J genes are TRBV11-2 and TRBJ2-7, with D unresolved. V was shortened by 1 base and J by 3 bases, with 4 bases between the two germline ends. From germline, CDR1 is SGHAT and CDR2 FQNNGV. There are 12 residues in the CDR3. CDR3 nucleotide sequence: TGTGCCAGCAGCTTAGTCAGCTACGAGCAGTACTTC. Residues: CASSLVSYEQYF. Variable domain in full (rest from reference TRBV11-2 and TRBJ2-7): EAGVAQSPRYKIIEKRQSVAFWCNPISGHATLYWYQQILGQGPKLLIQFQNNGVVDDSQLPKDRFSAERLKGVDSTLKIQPAKLEDSAVYLCASSLVSYEQYFGPGTRLTVT.

The rearrangement uses TRBV4-2 and TRBJ2-7; 7 bases fit TRBD1. CDR1 and CDR2 (germline): LGHNA, YNFKEQ. The CDR3 covers 15 residues. Unmatched junction bases numbered 9, after V lost 0 bases and J lost 7 bases. CDR3 in amino acids: CASSQDRDSLREQYF. The CDR3 nucleotides are TGTGCCAGCAGCCAAGATCGGGACAGTCTACGAGAGCAGTACTTC.

The table lists this clone with a few counts. The genes are TRBV10-3 and TRBJ2-7; D is unclear. From germline, CDR1 is ENHRY and CDR2 SYGVKD. Trimming left V 2 bases short and J 2 bases short, with 7 bases between. The CDR3 has 13 amino acids. The CDR3 coding sequence is TGTGCCATCAGTGAGGACGGAGCCTACGAGCAGTACTTC. Amino acid sequence: CAISEDGAYEQYF.

The chain couples TRBV28 to TRBJ2-2; 7 nucleotides match TRBD2. Germline CDR1 MDHEN, CDR2 SYDVKM. The V and J ends lost 6 bases and 6 bases, in that order; junction bases with no gene match: 13. CDR3 length equals 16 residues. The DNA of the CDR3 is TGTGCCAGCAGGTACACCGGGACTATACGCGCCGGGGAGCTGTTTTTT. It encodes CASRYTGTIRAGELFF.

This sequence joins TRBV15 and TRBJ2-5; the match to TRBD1 covers 9 bases. The CDR3 has 17 residues. Germline V CDR1 and CDR2: LNHNV, YYDKDF (reference sequence). The J segment lost 1 base and the V segment lost 5 bases, leaving 11 bases of the junction unmatched. CDR3 nucleotides: TGTGCCACCAGCGGACCGGGACAGGGATTATTCCAAGAGACCCAGTACTTC. Translating gives CATSGPGQGLFQETQYF.

The chain recombines TRBV7-9 with TRBJ2-3, with 7 bases matching TRBD2. Germline CDR1 SEHNR, CDR2 FQNEAQ (reference sequence). Germline trimming cut 5 bases from V and 3 bases from J; bases unmatched to any gene: 8. The CDR3 extends over 15 amino acids. The CDR3 nucleotides read TGTGCCAGCAGCACGCGGGGGTTGGGTACAGATACGCAGTATTTT. It codes for CASSTRGLGTDTQYF.

The chain recombines TRBV7-2 with TRBJ2-4; 11 nucleotides match TRBD1. The CDR3 covers 15 residues. Losses at the gene ends were 4 bases for V and 8 bases for J; bases not matched to a gene: 7. Germline lookup yields CDR1 SGHTA and CDR2 FQGNSA. The CDR3 is CASSSRTGGSDIQYF. The CDR3 bases are TGTGCCAGCAGCTCACGGACAGGGGGCAGTGACATTCAGTACTTC.

The V gene is TRBV4-2, the J gene TRBJ2-1, with 10 bases identical to TRBD2. Germline CDR1 and CDR2: LGHNA and YNFKEQ. J lost 2 bases, V lost 1 base, and 11 bases had no gene match. The CDR3 totals 19 residues. The DNA for the CDR3 is TGTGCCAGCAGCCAAGGGCGGACTAGCGGAGCAAGCGCCTACAATGAGCAGTTCTTC. Residues: CASSQGRTSGASAYNEQFF.

The chain couples TRBV2 to TRBJ2-1; 9 bases line up with TRBD2. J was trimmed by 7 bases and V by 7 bases; bases with no gene match: 8. The CDR3 spans 14 residues. Germline assignment: CDR1 SNHLY and CDR2 FYNNEI. The CDR3 protein is CASKRGATINEQFF. The CDR3 DNA reads as TGTGCCAGCAAGCGGGGGGCCACAATTAATGAGCAGTTCTTC.

The J gene is TRBJ2-5, the V gene TRBV2; 14 bases are shared with TRBD2. The CDR3 has 16 amino acids. J lost 3 bases, V lost 6 bases, and 6 bases had no gene match. Looked up from germline, CDR1 is SNHLY and CDR2 is FYNNEI. CDR3 sequence reads: CASSLGLAGGEETQYF. The CDR3 DNA reads TGTGCCAGCAGCCTTGGACTAGCGGGAGGCGAAGAGACCCAGTACTTC.

The CDR3 DNA is TGTGCCAGTAGTATATCCGGGGGGGGCAGGGTTAGCAAAAACATTCAGTACTTC. Amino acid sequence: CASSISGGGRVSKNIQYF. The chain has TRBV19 and TRBJ2-4; 8 nucleotides agree with TRBD2. This CDR3 is 18 amino acids long. The V and J ends lost 2 bases and 3 bases, in that order; junction bases with no gene match: 12. In germline, CDR1 is LNHDA, CDR2 SQIVND (reference sequence).

The rearrangement links TRBV5-4 to TRBJ1-1; no reliable D call. Per germline, CDR1 SGHNT and CDR2 YYREEE (reference sequence). This CDR3 comprises 14 residues. The V and J ends lost 1 base and 4 bases respectively, with 11 bases between them. The CDR3 coding sequence is TGTGCCAGCAGCTTGCACGGTCCACTCACTGAAGCTTTCTTT. Translation gives CASSLHGPLTEAFF.

This clone was seen only once. The V gene is TRBV7-2, the J gene TRBJ1-1; possible D gene TRBD1, 5 bases. Looked up from germline, CDR1 is SGHTA and CDR2 is FQGNSA. This CDR3 has 15 amino acids. V lost 4 bases to trimming and J lost 5 bases, with 17 bases between them. CDR3 nucleotides: TGTGCCAGCAGCTCCACGGGACTACCGAGTACTGAAGCTTTCTTT. It is translated as CASSSTGLPSTEAFF.

V and J are TRBV30 and TRBJ2-3; TRBD2 matches 15 bases. The CDR3 contains 19 residues. Germline CDR1 and CDR2: GTSNPN and SVGIG (reference sequence). V lost 7 bases to trimming and J lost 6 bases; unmatched junction nucleotides: 20. For the CDR3, the DNA is TGTGCCTCCCACCTCGGACTAGCGGGAGGGCCCCTCTATGGGGATACGCAGTATTTT. It encodes CASHLGLAGGPLYGDTQYF. Using reference TRBV30 and TRBJ2-3 for the parts outside the CDR3, the full variable domain is SQTIHQWPATLVQPVGSPLSLECTVEGTSNPNLYWYRQAAGRGLQLLFYSVGIGQISSEVPQNLSASRPQDRQFILSSKKLLLSDSGFYLCASHLGLAGGPLYGDTQYFGPGTRLTVL.

The chain is built from TRBV6-1 and TRBJ2-7; the D gene is possibly TRBD1 (6 bases). V was clipped by 7 bases and J by 6 bases, with 19 bases between them. In germline, CDR1 is MNHNS, CDR2 SASEGT. CDR3 length: 14 amino acids. The CDR3 is CASKIQGNPSEQYF. Here the CDR3 DNA reads TGTGCCAGCAAAATCCAGGGGAATCCCTCCGAGCAGTACTTC.

Concerning this clone: Additional DNA sequences in this sample encode the identical CDR3. The chain links TRBV5-6 to TRBJ1-2; tentative D call: TRBD1 (6 bases). The CDR3 runs 14 residues. CDR1 and CDR2 (germline): SGHDT, YYEEEE. V was pared by 2 bases and J by 2 bases, with 10 bases between. This CDR3 is CASSLTQGNYGYTF. In DNA form, the CDR3 reads TGTGCCAGCAGCTTAACACAGGGAAACTATGGCTACACCTTC.

The chain has TRBV6-6 and TRBJ2-7; tentative D call: TRBD2 (6 bases). Germline values: CDR1 MNHNY, CDR2 SVGAGI (reference sequence). The CDR3 is 13 residues long. Between the trimmed V and J ends, which lost 5 bases and 4 bases, there was a span of 12 bases. CDR3 coding DNA: TGTGCCAGCAGTCTTAAGGACTATTACGAGCAGTACTTC. Its protein is CASSLKDYYEQYF.

The chain recombines TRBV5-1 with TRBJ2-3; 10 bases are shared with TRBD2. The V gene's germline CDR1 is SGHRS and CDR2 YFSETQ. With 4 bases clipped from V and 3 bases from J, the junction kept 2 bases outside the gene matches. The CDR3 is 14 residues long. The CDR3, as DNA: TGCGCCAGCAGCACGGGACTAGCGACAGATACGCAGTATTTT. Translating gives CASSTGLATDTQYF.

The chain employs TRBV5-1 and TRBJ2-1; 11 nucleotides agree with TRBD2. The CDR3 loop spans 16 amino acids. Germline CDR1 and CDR2: SGHRS and YFSETQ. V gave up 1 base and J gave up 7 bases; unmatched junction bases: 7. The CDR3 loop reads CASSLRLGLAENEQFF. As DNA, the CDR3 is TGCGCCAGCAGCTTGAGACTGGGACTAGCGGAGAATGAGCAGTTCTTC. The variable domain in full, completed from reference TRBV5-1 and TRBJ2-1, reads KAGVTQTPRYLIKTRGQQVTLSCSPISGHRSVSWYQQTPGQGLQFLFEYFSETQRNKGNFPGRFSGRQFSNSRSEMNVSTLELGDSALYLCASSLRLGLAENEQFFGPGTRLTVL.

The chain links TRBV29-1 to TRBJ2-1; the match to TRBD2 covers 10 bases. The CDR3 contains 14 residues. The V gene end was trimmed by 2 bases and the J gene end by 7 bases; junction bases not matched to a gene: 5. Germline lookup yields CDR1 SQVTM and CDR2 ANQGSEA. CDR3 sequence: CSVEPSGSKNEQFF. The CDR3 coding sequence is TGCAGCGTTGAACCTAGCGGGAGTAAGAATGAGCAGTTCTTC.

The CDR3 loop is CASSLLLATEAFF. The CDR3 DNA sequence: TGTGCCAGCAGTTTATTGCTCGCGACTGAAGCTTTCTTT. The rearrangement joins TRBV27 to TRBJ1-1; D is undetermined. The CDR3 is made up of 13 amino acids. Deletions cut 1 base from V and 5 bases from J, with 8 bases between. Germline CDR1 MNHEY, CDR2 SMNVEV (reference sequence).

The chain couples TRBV15 to TRBJ2-6; D possibly corresponds to TRBD1 (6 bases). Germline CDR1 LNHNV, CDR2 YYDKDF (reference sequence). CDR3 length: 15 residues. Trimming shortened V by 1 base and J by 5 bases, and 9 bases separated the two germline ends. The CDR3 loop reads CATSRAQGWANVLTF. The DNA for the CDR3 is TGTGCCACCAGCAGAGCTCAGGGGTGGGCCAACGTCCTGACTTTC. The full variable domain, its missing parts supplied by reference TRBV15 and TRBJ2-6, is DAMVIQNPRYQVTQFGKPVTLSCSQTLNHNVMYWYQQKSSQAPKLLFHYYDKDFNNEADTPDNFQSRRPNTSFCFLDIRSPGLGDTAMYLCATSRAQGWANVLTFGAGSRLTVL.

V is TRBV25-1 and J is TRBJ2-7; 7 positions match TRBD1. This CDR3 region has 13 residues. The V segment lost 6 bases and the J segment 2 bases; nucleotides outside the gene matches: 4. The germline gives CDR1 MGHDK, CDR2 SYGVNS. DNA of the CDR3: TGTGCCAGCAGGAGAGGACAGGCCTACGAGCAGTACTTC. Its translation is CASRRGQAYEQYF.

V gene TRBV6-5 combines with J gene TRBJ2-5; D uncertain. Germline assignment: CDR1 MNHEY and CDR2 SVGAGI. The CDR3 loop spans 14 amino acids. Trimming removed 4 bases at V and 7 bases at J, with 16 bases between. Here the CDR3 DNA reads TGTGCCAGCAGTTTCCGGAGCGTAGAAGGGACCCAGTACTTC. Its protein is CASSFRSVEGTQYF.

The chain joins TRBV7-9 to TRBJ2-3; no firm D call. Germline lookup yields CDR1 SEHNR and CDR2 FQNEAQ (reference sequence). CDR3 size: 15 residues. V shed 1 base and J shed 0 bases, with 8 bases lying between them. The CDR3 region is CASSLELTSTDTQYF. Written as DNA, the CDR3 is TGTGCCAGCAGCTTAGAACTGACTAGCACAGATACGCAGTATTTT.

This sequence joins TRBV18 and TRBJ2-3, with 7 bases matching TRBD1. The junction had 4 bases not matched to a gene; V was cut back by 3 bases and J by 1 base. The germline gives CDR1 KGHSH, CDR2 LQKENI. The CDR3 sequence is 15 residues long. CDR3 sequence (DNA): TGTGCCAGCTCACCCCCCGGGACAGGCACAGATACGCAGTATTTT. Translation: CASSPPGTGTDTQYF.

The V gene is TRBV30, the J gene TRBJ1-1; 8 bases align to TRBD1. The CDR3 runs to 14 residues. V was clipped by 3 bases and J by 8 bases; unmatched bases: 11. Germline V gene data show CDR1 as GTSNPN and CDR2 as SVGIG (reference sequence). The CDR3 DNA reads as TGTGCCTGGAGGGGCCCCGGGACAGGAGCAGAAGCTTTCTTT. Amino acid sequence: CAWRGPGTGAEAFF.